The clone carrying this T cell receptor (beta chain) was counted a few times. Its target is unknown. Time point denoted: pre-sensitization, week 0. The treatment is: therapeutic diphenylcyclopropenone sensitization with weekly scalp DPC. From whole blood left unfractionated, total RNA was extracted. This record belongs to a study of human T cells and chemical hapten exposure. Study findings and constraints: The number of TCRs above 1 in 1000 frequency did not change after DPC sensitization. Significantly greater numbers of large CDR3 similarity clusters came from expanded TCRs than from controls.

The CDR3 runs 13 residues. The germline V gene has CDR1 SQVTM and CDR2 ANQGSEA. J gave up 2 bases and V 7 bases, and 5 bases lay outside the gene matches. The library put unique molecular identifiers onto individual cDNA molecules. One entry per CDR3 protein, called by TCRdb with MiXCR from the RACE reads. The profile shows fewer than 350,000 distinct CDR3 sequences, approximately 7.5% of them singletons. This TCR derives from a young man with alopecia areata. Some clones in this sample may be carry-over from other donors' samples. Specimen: whole blood, collected in connection with sensitization to the hapten diphenylcyclopropenone (DPC). The V and J genes are TRBV29-1 and TRBJ2-3; TRBD1 matches at 8 bases. The CDR3 protein is CSAGQGSTDTQYF. The CDR3 nucleotides are TGCAGCGCCGGACAGGGATCCACAGATACGCAGTATTTT.